This T cell receptor (beta chain) is from a study of control samples from healthy donors and cancer patients. The CDR3 is made up of 14 amino acids. J lost 5 bases, V lost 4 bases, and 7 bases had no gene match. Germline V gives CDR1 SNHLY, CDR2 FYNNEI. Produced via immunoSEQ multiplex PCR; TCRdb's table is partial and in-frame only. The data contain over 150,000 clones, approximately 94% of them singletons. The sequencing sample was made of PBMCs. This chain uses TRBV2 with TRBJ1-2; 7 bases are shared with TRBD1. This sequence was found in a man aged 60 to 69 with colorectal cancer. The CDR3 loop is CASSGMGQRYGYTF. In DNA, the CDR3 is TGTGCCAGCAGTGGAATGGGACAGAGGTATGGCTACACCTTC.